The 30 T cell receptor beta chains listed next were all sequenced from one sample in a study of Tregs in tolerant kidney transplant recipients. Sequencing was performed with immunoSEQ multiplex PCR; in TCRdb, only in-frame clones are kept and a portion is missing. The sample lists roughly 45,000 clones, roughly nine tenths occurring once. Sample: Tregs from blood. These receptors were taken from a human donor in good health.

The V and J genes are TRBV5-6 and TRBJ2-5, with D possibly TRBD1 on 5 matching bases. CDR1 SGHDT and CDR2 YYEEEE come from the germline V gene. V was shortened by 4 bases and J by 0 bases, with 10 bases between the two germline ends. The CDR3 has 14 amino acids. The CDR3 spells CASSITGYQETQYF. In nucleotides, the CDR3 is TGTGCCAGCAGCATTACAGGATACCAAGAGACCCAGTACTTC.

The chain couples TRBV14 to TRBJ2-3; a weak D match, TRBD2 (5 bases). Per germline, CDR1 SGHDN and CDR2 FVKESK. The CDR3 is 15 residues long. V was shortened by 4 bases and J by 2 bases, with 13 bases between the two germline ends. CDR3 residues: CASSLGRLPTDTQYF. In DNA form, the CDR3 reads TGTGCCAGCAGCCTGGGGAGACTCCCCACAGATACGCAGTATTTT. The full variable domain, rest sourced from reference TRBV14 and TRBJ2-3, is EAGVTQFPSHSVIEKGQTVTLRCDPISGHDNLYWYRRVMGKEIKFLLHFVKESKQDESGMPNNRFLAERTGGTYSTLKVQPAELEDSGVYFCASSLGRLPTDTQYFGPGTRLTVL.

J is TRBJ1-5 and V is TRBV4-1; TRBD1 agrees at 8 bases. J was trimmed by 5 bases and V by 0 bases; bases with no gene match: 9. The CDR3 has 17 amino acids. Germline loops: CDR1 MGHRA, CDR2 YSYEKL. The CDR3 protein is CASSQELSAGGYQPQHF. In DNA form, the CDR3 reads TGCGCCAGCAGCCAAGAACTATCGGCAGGGGGCTATCAGCCCCAGCATTTT.

Here the CDR3 DNA reads TGTGCCAGCAGCTTAGGACTAGCGGGAAGGGAGTTCTTC. Protein sequence: CASSLGLAGREFF. The chain couples TRBV11-2 to TRBJ2-1; the match to TRBD2 covers 11 bases. CDR3 length equals 13 residues. The germline V gene encodes CDR1 SGHAT and CDR2 FQNNGV. The V and J ends lost 1 base and 14 bases, in that order; junction bases with no gene match: 4.

The chain uses TRBV5-1 and TRBJ2-7, with TRBD1 as a possible D gene (5 bases). Germline values: CDR1 SGHRS, CDR2 YFSETQ. V lost 0 bases and J 5 bases, leaving 9 bases between the germline ends. The CDR3 runs to 13 residues. CDR3 bases: TGCGCCAGCAGCTTGGAAGGGGCCCACGAGCAGTACTTC. As protein: CASSLEGAHEQYF. Full variable domain (remainder filled in from reference TRBV5-1 and TRBJ2-7): KAGVTQTPRYLIKTRGQQVTLSCSPISGHRSVSWYQQTPGQGLQFLFEYFSETQRNKGNFPGRFSGRQFSNSRSEMNVSTLELGDSALYLCASSLEGAHEQYFGPGTRLTVT.

Remarks on this clone: Germline is not matched at one junction end, which may reflect a read error. The rearrangement uses TRBV19 and TRBJ2-7; D may be TRBD1 (5 bases). CDR1 and CDR2 from the germline V gene are LNHDA and SQIVND (reference sequence). The CDR3 is 14 residues long. The chain's CDR3 is CASSLTDKKLRMNF. The CDR3 DNA follows: TGTGCCAGTAGTCTTACGGACAAAAAGCTCCGGATGAACTTC. Based on the CDR3 plus reference TRBV19 and TRBJ2-7, the full variable domain is DGGITQSPKYLFRKEGQNVTLSCEQNLNHDAMYWYRQDPGQGLRLIYYSQIVNDFQKGDIAEGYSVSREKKESFPLTVTSAQKNPTAFYLCASSLTDKKLRMNFGPGTRLTVT.

V usage is TRBV7-9 and J usage is TRBJ2-1; 12 positions agree with TRBD2. The CDR3 extends over 16 amino acids. The J segment lost 7 bases and the V segment lost 6 bases, leaving 10 bases of the junction unmatched. In germline, CDR1 is SEHNR, CDR2 FQNEAQ (reference sequence). The CDR3: CASSSSGGAWRNEQFF. The CDR3 coding sequence is TGTGCCAGCAGTTCTAGCGGGGGGGCATGGAGGAATGAGCAGTTCTTC.

The chain links TRBV5-4 to TRBJ2-3, with TRBD2 identical over 7 bases. Germline V gene sequence: CDR1 SGHNT, CDR2 YYREEE (reference sequence). The CDR3 runs to 14 residues. Trimming took 3 bases from V and 3 from J; bases not matched to a gene: 4. DNA for the CDR3: TGTGCCAGCAGCTCCGGGACTACAACAGATACGCAGTATTTT. Protein product: CASSSGTTTDTQYF.

This clone came up once. V usage is TRBV6-5 and J usage is TRBJ1-2; 9 bases line up with TRBD1. The V segment lost 7 bases and the J segment 4 bases; nucleotides outside the gene matches: 4. Germline V gives CDR1 MNHEY, CDR2 SVGAGI. The CDR3 is 13 amino acids. CDR3 residues: CASKRQGVYGYTF. The CDR3 DNA follows: TGTGCCAGCAAACGACAGGGGGTCTATGGCTACACCTTC.

The genes are TRBV5-1 and TRBJ2-2; D is unclear. The CDR3 has 14 residues. Per germline, CDR1 SGHRS and CDR2 YFSETQ. V was shortened by 0 bases and J by 4 bases, with 7 bases between the two germline ends. The CDR3 DNA sequence: TGCGCCAGCAGCTTGGGGCCGAGCACCGGGGAGCTGTTTTTT. As protein: CASSLGPSTGELFF.

The rearrangement joins TRBV2 to TRBJ1-3, with a possible D match to TRBD1 (5 bases). Trimming pared 6 bases from V and 0 bases from J, leaving 9 bases between. This CDR3 region has 14 residues. CDR1 is SNHLY, CDR2 FYNNEI, per germline. The CDR3 protein is CASRAQGSGNTIYF. The CDR3 DNA reads TGTGCCAGCAGGGCCCAGGGCTCTGGAAACACCATATATTTT.

The chain links TRBV5-4 to TRBJ1-2; 8 bases line up with TRBD1. Germline lookup yields CDR1 SGHNT and CDR2 YYREEE (reference sequence). V trimming: 3 bases; J trimming: 0 bases; junction bases outside the gene matches: 4. The CDR3 runs to 15 residues. For the CDR3, the DNA is TGTGCCAGCAGCTCTAAGGACAGGGCTAACTATGGCTACACCTTC. It is translated as CASSSKDRANYGYTF.

The chain carries TRBV6-5 and TRBJ1-6; D perhaps matches TRBD1 (5 bases). The length of the CDR3 is 15 residues. Trimming cost V 2 bases and J 8 bases, with 13 bases left between them. Germline V gives CDR1 MNHEY, CDR2 SVGAGI. Here the CDR3 reads CASSYGAGIDSPLHF. As DNA, the CDR3 is TGTGCCAGCAGTTACGGAGCAGGGATTGATTCACCCCTCCACTTT.

The chain has TRBV28 and TRBJ1-4; no reliable D call. CDR1 is MDHEN, CDR2 SYDVKM, per germline. The CDR3 has 12 amino acids. The V end was cut by 5 bases, the J end by 5 bases, with 6 bases between. In DNA form, the CDR3 reads TGTGCCAGCAGTCTCCCAAATGAAAAACTGTTTTTT. It translates to CASSLPNEKLFF.

The V call is TRBV6-1, the J call TRBJ2-5; 9 positions agree with TRBD2. The J call may be mistaken, given a closer DNA end match to TRBJ2-7. The CDR3 extends over 13 amino acids. Per germline, CDR1 MNHNS and CDR2 SASEGT. The DNA for the CDR3 is TGTGCCAGCACTAGCGGGATTTCCTACGAGCAGTACTTC. It is translated as CASTSGISYEQYF.

The chain couples TRBV11-2 to TRBJ2-3, with unresolved D. V was cut by 5 bases and J by 0 bases, with 15 bases left in between. CDR3 length: 16 amino acids. Germline values: CDR1 SGHAT, CDR2 FQNNGV. The CDR3 DNA follows: TGTGCCAGCAGCCCCAGAGGAGACCATAGCACAGATACGCAGTATTTT. It translates to CASSPRGDHSTDTQYF.

The genes are TRBV7-6 and TRBJ2-5, with TRBD1 matching over 7 bases. There are 15 residues in the CDR3. V trimming: 4 bases; J trimming: 7 bases; junction bases outside the gene matches: 12. The V gene's germline CDR1 is SGHVS and CDR2 FNYEAQ. The CDR3 sequence: CASSSNNDRVGTQYF. CDR3 coding DNA: TGTGCCAGCAGCTCTAATAACGACAGGGTTGGGACCCAGTACTTC.

This clone appeared a few times. The V and J genes are TRBV7-9 and TRBJ1-2; D is unclear. This CDR3 has 13 residues. The germline V gene has CDR1 SEHNR and CDR2 FQNEAQ (reference sequence). V shed 1 base and J shed 7 bases, with 10 bases lying between them. CDR3 amino acids: CASSLGWAGGYTF. Written as DNA, the CDR3 is TGTGCCAGCAGCTTAGGGTGGGCCGGTGGCTACACCTTC.

This clone was recorded once. The V and J genes are TRBV27 and TRBJ1-1; D may be TRBD1 (5 bases). The V and J ends lost 3 bases and 7 bases respectively, with 18 bases between them. Germline lookup yields CDR1 MNHEY and CDR2 SMNVEV (reference sequence). The CDR3 has 15 residues. CDR3 in DNA: TGTGCCAGCAGTTTTCAGGGAAAGCCGGAAGGTGAAGCTTTCTTT. Residues: CASSFQGKPEGEAFF.

The chain has TRBV10-3 and TRBJ2-7; D might be TRBD1 (5 bases). Germline CDR1 ENHRY, CDR2 SYGVKD. This CDR3 contains 17 residues. Trimming removed 5 bases at V and 0 bases at J, with 20 bases between. The CDR3 loop reads CAISTRGPPGASYEQYF. DNA of the CDR3: TGTGCCATCAGTACAAGGGGCCCCCCAGGTGCCTCCTACGAGCAGTACTTC.

The chain couples TRBV28 to TRBJ2-1; TRBD2 is a possible D gene (6 bases). Germline values: CDR1 MDHEN, CDR2 SYDVKM. Deletions cut 2 bases from V and 1 base from J, with 9 bases between. The CDR3 contains 15 residues. DNA for the CDR3: TGTGCCAGCAGTTTAGGAGGGTCATCCTACAATGAGCAGTTCTTC. Translation: CASSLGGSSYNEQFF.

This clone was seen only a few times. V and J are TRBV19 and TRBJ2-3; 7 bases match TRBD1. With V trimmed by 6 bases and J by 1 base, 1 base remained unmatched. In germline, CDR1 is LNHDA, CDR2 SQIVND (reference sequence). The CDR3 is 13 residues long. CDR3 protein: CASSGTGTDTQYF. DNA for the CDR3: TGTGCCAGTAGCGGGACAGGCACAGATACGCAGTATTTT.

The genes are TRBV6-5 and TRBJ1-4; D possibly corresponds to TRBD1 (6 bases). From germline, CDR1 is MNHEY and CDR2 SVGAGI. The CDR3 has 16 amino acids. The V and J ends lost 0 bases and 3 bases respectively, with 11 bases between them. The CDR3 here is CASSYSMGAANEKLFF. In DNA, the CDR3 is TGTGCCAGCAGTTACTCGATGGGGGCGGCTAATGAAAAACTGTTTTTT.

This clone was counted once. The J gene is TRBJ2-7, the V gene TRBV11-2; 7 nucleotides line up with TRBD1. The CDR3 consists of 13 residues. V was pared by 5 bases and J by 4 bases, with 5 bases of the junction left unmatched. Germline assignment: CDR1 SGHAT and CDR2 FQNNGV. CDR3 DNA: TGTGCCAGCAGCCCCGGGACAGAGTACGAGCAGTACTTC. Translating it yields CASSPGTEYEQYF. The full variable domain, its missing parts supplied by reference TRBV11-2 and TRBJ2-7, is EAGVAQSPRYKIIEKRQSVAFWCNPISGHATLYWYQQILGQGPKLLIQFQNNGVVDDSQLPKDRFSAERLKGVDSTLKIQPAKLEDSAVYLCASSPGTEYEQYFGPGTRLTVT.

V is TRBV5-1 and J is TRBJ1-1; TRBD1 might be the D (5 bases). The germline V and J ends were trimmed by 6 bases and 3 bases, with 18 bases remaining between them. CDR3 size: 15 residues. Looked up from germline, CDR1 is SGHRS and CDR2 is YFSETQ. The CDR3 loop is CASKTQTDRDTEAFF. CDR3 sequence (DNA): TGCGCCAGCAAGACACAGACCGACAGAGACACTGAAGCTTTCTTT.

V usage is TRBV10-1 and J usage is TRBJ1-2; D may be TRBD1 (5 bases). The CDR3 is 14 amino acids. Germline-derived CDR1 and CDR2 are WNHNN and SYGVQD (reference sequence). V was trimmed by 4 bases and J by 4 bases, leaving 13 bases between them. CDR3 amino acids: CASSGTRDFYGYTF. The CDR3 coding sequence is TGCGCCAGCAGTGGGACCAGGGATTTCTATGGCTACACCTTC.

This clone occurred once. The chain recombines TRBV25-1 with TRBJ1-1; the D is unclear. The CDR3 sequence is 14 residues long. The V gene's germline CDR1 is MGHDK and CDR2 SYGVNS. Deletions cut 4 bases from V and 3 bases from J, with 12 bases between. CDR3 loop: CASSVQNLDTEAFF. The CDR3 bases are TGTGCCAGCAGTGTTCAGAATCTGGACACTGAAGCTTTCTTT.

The table lists this clone with a few counts. The chain uses TRBV2 and TRBJ1-2; no reliable D call. The germline CDR1 and CDR2 sequences are SNHLY and FYNNEI. The CDR3 spans 15 residues. Trimming cost V 1 base and J 4 bases, with 13 bases left between them. CDR3 sequence (DNA): TGTGCCAGCAGTGAAGAGGGAAGCTGGAGCTATGGCTACACCTTC. Encoded protein: CASSEEGSWSYGYTF.

This clone has just one count. The V call is TRBV5-1, the J call TRBJ2-7, with TRBD1 matching 9 bases. Germline CDR1 reads SGHRS; CDR2 reads YFSETQ. Germline trimming cut 5 bases from V and 4 bases from J; bases unmatched to any gene: 10. The CDR3 has 15 residues. The CDR3 DNA sequence: TGCGCCAGCAGGATATCCGGGACAGGGTCTTACGAGCAGTACTTC. Translation gives CASRISGTGSYEQYF.

V gene TRBV27 combines with J gene TRBJ1-1; tentatively, D is TRBD1 (6 bases). The CDR3 has 14 residues. The V and J ends lost 6 bases and 3 bases respectively, with 14 bases between them. Germline V CDR1 and CDR2: MNHEY, SMNVEV (reference sequence). In DNA form, the CDR3 reads TGTGCCAGCAGGCCTGACAGGATCTACACTGAAGCTTTCTTT. Translation: CASRPDRIYTEAFF.